This T cell receptor beta chain was identified in a study of T cell responses to AZD1222 COVID-19 vaccine. Study-level results: Vaccine-associated CD4 TCRs ranged over spike, dominating at 160-218 and 743-854. The donor group comprised mostly white British people and more females; the analysis possibly underestimated clonal diversity.

Clones were read by immunoSEQ multiplex PCR, and TCRdb kept only the in-frame ones, dropping some. The table has 200,000 to 250,000 clones, about 93% seen once; the top ten hold about 1%. Remarks on this clone: Antigen specificity is unknown.

The germline CDR1 and CDR2 sequences are MNHEY and SVGAGI. The length of the CDR3 is 15 residues. V shed 7 bases and J 4 bases; nucleotides not matched to a gene: 8. The V call is TRBV6-5, the J call TRBJ2-7; 12 positions match TRBD1. The sample was peripheral blood, taken on day 0 of MenACWY control vaccination. This sequence originates from an adult in good health. The CDR3 DNA follows: TGTGCCAGCAACGCAAGGGACAGGGGGCAGTACGAGCAGTACTTC. Amino acids: CASNARDRGQYEQYF.